Listed below are T cell receptor beta chains from one sample, sequenced in a study of T cell responses to AZD1222 COVID-19 vaccine. Sequencing was performed with immunoSEQ multiplex PCR; in TCRdb, only in-frame clones are kept and a portion is missing. The sample has tens of thousands of clones; just over 90% are singletons. The sample was peripheral blood, taken 28 days after the second AZD1222 dose. The receptors originated from an adult who received the AZD1222 COVID-19 vaccine. Each CDR3 is given without its conserved first and last residue.

j_gene: TRBJ2-3
v_gene: TRBV21-1
CDR3aa: ASSKEELGFLQY

j_gene: TRBJ2-7
v_gene: TRBV5-1
CDR3aa: ASSLVPGQSNYEQY

j_gene: TRBJ1-4
v_gene: TRBV28
CDR3aa: ASSKRQGGNEKLF

j_gene: TRBJ2-7
v_gene: TRBV4-3
CDR3aa: ASSLNRPGEQY

j_gene: TRBJ1-1
v_gene: TRBV5-6
CDR3aa: ASSLGRGTEAF

j_gene: TRBJ1-6
v_gene: TRBV19
CDR3aa: ASSISRGSPLH

j_gene: TRBJ2-3
v_gene: TRBV7-9
CDR3aa: ASSLDHRGNTDTQY

j_gene: TRBJ2-1
v_gene: TRBV3-1/TRBV3-2
CDR3aa: ASSQVKGEQF

j_gene: TRBJ2-4
v_gene: TRBV2
CDR3aa: ASTPSRNIQY

j_gene: TRBJ1-5
v_gene: TRBV12-5
CDR3aa: ASGLAEDQPQH

j_gene: TRBJ2-7
v_gene: TRBV3-1/TRBV3-2
CDR3aa: ASSQGRWNSYEQY

j_gene: TRBJ2-1
v_gene: TRBV6-6
CDR3aa: ASRASGGAGEQF

j_gene: TRBJ1-5
v_gene: TRBV7-2
CDR3aa: ASSSDRRNQPQH

j_gene: TRBJ1-2
v_gene: TRBV19
CDR3aa: ASTRQGEIDYGYT

j_gene: TRBJ2-7
v_gene: TRBV11-2
CDR3aa: ASSFGDRDSYEQY

j_gene: TRBJ2-5
v_gene: TRBV3-1/TRBV3-2
CDR3aa: ASSLRTGQETQY

j_gene: TRBJ1-1
v_gene: TRBV4-3
CDR3aa: ASSQGMQEWITEAF

j_gene: TRBJ1-5
v_gene: TRBV28
CDR3aa: ASGTQGFGPQH

j_gene: TRBJ1-1
v_gene: TRBV7-2
CDR3aa: ASSSYRGTEAF

j_gene: TRBJ1-6
v_gene: TRBV28
CDR3aa: ASSLFRGSSPLH

j_gene: TRBJ2-2
v_gene: TRBV6-6
CDR3aa: ASNYEGAGELF

j_gene: TRBJ2-6
v_gene: TRBV9
CDR3aa: ASSEGTGKLAGANVLT

j_gene: TRBJ1-1
v_gene: TRBV25-1
CDR3aa: ASSKGGSNTEAF

j_gene: TRBJ2-2
v_gene: TRBV6-2/TRBV6-3
CDR3aa: ASSYGRPNTGELF

j_gene: TRBJ1-5
v_gene: TRBV30
CDR3aa: AWERDRVGQPQH

j_gene: TRBJ2-2
v_gene: TRBV11-2
CDR3aa: ASNLLSSGGELF

j_gene: TRBJ1-6
v_gene: TRBV18
CDR3aa: ASKTMPGSPLH

j_gene: TRBJ1-5
v_gene: TRBV27
CDR3aa: ASSLRAGGDSNQPQH

j_gene: TRBJ2-4
v_gene: TRBV28
CDR3aa: ASSFLQGAKNIQY

j_gene: TRBJ1-1
v_gene: TRBV7-2
CDR3aa: ASSFGGMSTEAF

j_gene: TRBJ2-3
v_gene: TRBV20-1
CDR3aa: SGGRNNAQY

j_gene: TRBJ2-5
v_gene: TRBV5-1
CDR3aa: ASSPAPTGLETQY

j_gene: TRBJ2-1
v_gene: TRBV18
CDR3aa: ASSPAGGLLRNEQF

j_gene: TRBJ2-3
v_gene: TRBV19
CDR3aa: ASSIGQGAADTQY

j_gene: TRBJ2-3
v_gene: TRBV9
CDR3aa: ASSGGGTDTQY

j_gene: TRBJ1-1
v_gene: TRBV7-2
CDR3aa: ASSFGGVNTEAF

j_gene: TRBJ1-6
v_gene: TRBV7-7
CDR3aa: ASSFRQGSPYNSPLH